This note documents a single T cell receptor (beta chain) sequence. Antigen specificity is unknown. The data originate from a study of memory CD4+ T cells and cytomegalovirus serostatus. The wider study: This sample comes from healthy Belgian adults, 8 to 10 CMV seropositive, under 25 seronegative.

The sort gate was single viable CD3+CD4+CD8-CD45RO+ cells for memory CD4+ T cells. CMV serostatus came from serum IgG against pp150, pp28, p38, p52. Total CD4+ T cells were enriched by CD4 positive selection. Assay: immunoSEQ multiplex PCR; the TCRdb copy retains only in-frame clones and omits some. The profile shows under 100,000 clones, 80% of them singletons. The CDR3 consists of 15 residues. Germline V gene sequence: CDR1 SQVTM, CDR2 ANQGSEA. The V and J ends lost 4 bases and 5 bases respectively, with 21 bases between them. Study-level points and caveats: Each of approximately 63 CMV-associated TCRbeta sequences occurred in one to five individuals.

This clonotype was obtained from an adult in good health and CMV-seronegative. Input material: memory CD4+ T cells from blood. The chain uses TRBV29-1 and TRBJ2-7; possibly TRBD1 for D (5 bases). The CDR3 loop reads CSVVRGQSVGNEQYF. Written as DNA, the CDR3 is TGCAGCGTTGTTCGCGGACAATCTGTAGGGAACGAGCAGTACTTC.